The 20 T cell receptor beta chains below were found in one sample sequenced in a study of blood T cell repertoires in COVID-19. The assay was immunoSEQ multiplex PCR, and TCRdb's table has in-frame clones only and misses some. Of some 170,000 clones listed, roughly 83% are singletons. The specimen sequenced was peripheral blood. The receptor source for this set is a woman aged 80 or over with active or convalescent COVID-19.

The gene calls are TRBV5-4 and TRBJ1-5; a weak D match, TRBD1 (6 bases). Per germline, CDR1 SGHNT and CDR2 YYREEE (reference sequence). Trimming shortened V by 5 bases and J by 4 bases, and 19 bases separated the two germline ends. CDR3 size: 16 residues. The CDR3 region has the DNA TGTGCCAGCAGAATGTTTGGACAGCCGGCAAATCAGCCCCAGCATTTT. It encodes CASRMFGQPANQPQHF. The whole variable domain, remainder taken from reference TRBV5-4 and TRBJ1-5, is ETGVTQSPTHLIKTRGQQVTLRCSSQSGHNTVSWYQQALGQGPQFIFQYYREEENGRGNFPPRFSGLQFPNYSSELNVNALELDDSALYLCASRMFGQPANQPQHFGDGTRLSIL.

The V and J genes are TRBV3-1 (or the pseudogene TRBV3-2) and TRBJ1-4; maybe TRBD1 (6 bases). V lost 1 base, J lost 8 bases, and 14 bases lay in between. The germline V gene has CDR1 LGHDT and CDR2 YNNKEL (reference sequence). CDR3 length equals 15 residues. The CDR3 DNA is TGTGCCAGCAGCCAAGGCCCCAGGGGTGGGGAAAAACTGTTTTTT. As protein: CASSQGPRGGEKLFF.

The chain is built from TRBV7-2 and TRBJ2-2; possibly TRBD1 for D (5 bases). Germline V gives CDR1 SGHTA, CDR2 FQGNSA. The CDR3 has 16 amino acids. Between the trimmed V and J ends, which lost 2 bases and 0 bases, there was a span of 10 bases. The CDR3, as DNA: TGTGCCAGCAGCTTAAAAGCAGGGCCGAACACCGGGGAGCTGTTTTTT. This sequence encodes CASSLKAGPNTGELFF. Full variable domain (missing parts from reference TRBV7-2 and TRBJ2-2): GAGVSQSPSNKVTEKGKDVELRCDPISGHTALYWYRQSLGQGLEFLIYFQGNSAPDKSGLPSDRFSAERTGGSVSTLTIQRTQQEDSAVYLCASSLKAGPNTGELFFGEGSRLTVL.

This rearrangement joins TRBV7-2 to TRBJ1-2, with 7 nucleotides matching TRBD1. V trimming: 0 bases; J trimming: 10 bases; junction bases outside the gene matches: 14. CDR1 SGHTA and CDR2 FQGNSA come from the germline V gene. The CDR3 totals 16 residues. CDR3 sequence (DNA): TGTGCCAGCAGCTTAGCTCTAGGCCGGACAGGAAGAGTCTACACCTTC. It yields the protein CASSLALGRTGRVYTF. Combining the CDR3 with reference TRBV7-2 and TRBJ1-2 gives the whole variable domain GAGVSQSPSNKVTEKGKDVELRCDPISGHTALYWYRQSLGQGLEFLIYFQGNSAPDKSGLPSDRFSAERTGGSVSTLTIQRTQQEDSAVYLCASSLALGRTGRVYTFGSGTRLTVV.

The J gene is TRBJ2-1, the V gene TRBV19, with TRBD2 as a possible D gene (6 bases). CDR3 length: 16 amino acids. Between the trimmed V and J ends, which lost 9 bases and 0 bases, there was a span of 18 bases. The germline gives CDR1 LNHDA, CDR2 SQIVND (reference sequence). The CDR3: CASTQAGASSYNEQFF. The CDR3 DNA follows: TGTGCCAGCACTCAAGCGGGCGCTAGCTCCTACAATGAGCAGTTCTTC.

This chain links TRBV29-1 with TRBJ2-7; 9 nucleotides line up with TRBD1. The CDR3 extends over 15 amino acids. V dropped 6 bases and J dropped 3; count of bases not matched to a gene: 12. In germline, CDR1 is SQVTM, CDR2 ANQGSEA. CDR3 protein: CSVDAGQGSLYEQYF. The CDR3 DNA reads as TGCAGCGTGGACGCGGGACAGGGATCTCTCTACGAGCAGTACTTC.

The gene calls are TRBV12-3 or TRBV12-4 and TRBJ1-1, with unresolved D. This CDR3 region has 13 residues. Trimming removed 5 bases at V and 5 bases at J, with 12 bases between. This chain's CDR3 is CASSPQFGTEAFF. Written as DNA, the CDR3 is TGTGCCAGCAGTCCCCAGTTCGGGACTGAAGCTTTCTTT.

V and J are TRBV18 and TRBJ1-5; D remains ambiguous. V shed 1 base and J shed 5 bases, with 6 bases lying between them. The CDR3 totals 13 residues. Germline assignment: CDR1 KGHSH and CDR2 LQKENI. CDR3 DNA: TGTGCCAGCTCACCACAATCGGATCAGCCCCAGCATTTT. The encoded protein is CASSPQSDQPQHF.

The chain is built from TRBV6-5 and TRBJ2-1; no clear D. Germline lookup yields CDR1 MNHEY and CDR2 SVGAGI. The CDR3 covers 14 residues. V gave up 0 bases and J gave up 7 bases, with 10 bases separating them. This CDR3 is CASSYSRIRNEQFF. The CDR3, as DNA: TGTGCCAGCAGTTACTCGAGGATCCGGAATGAGCAGTTCTTC.

V gene TRBV18 combines with J gene TRBJ1-2; the match to TRBD1 covers 8 bases. Trimming removed 3 bases from V and 8 bases from J; junction bases left unmatched: 14. The CDR3 is made up of 16 amino acids. Germline V lookup: CDR1 KGHSH, CDR2 LQKENI. CDR3 sequence reads: CASSPLPVTGGWGYTF. The CDR3 DNA sequence: TGTGCCAGCTCACCCCTCCCGGTAACAGGGGGTTGGGGCTACACCTTC. The whole variable domain, remainder taken from reference TRBV18 and TRBJ1-2, is NAGVMQNPRHLVRRRGQEARLRCSPMKGHSHVYWYRQLPEEGLKFMVYLQKENIIDESGMPKERFSAEFPKEGPSILRIQQVVRGDSAAYFCASSPLPVTGGWGYTFGSGTRLTVV.

The chain carries TRBV7-2 and TRBJ1-1; possibly TRBD1 for D (6 bases). Trimming stripped 1 base from V and 4 bases from J, with 10 bases between. The CDR3 consists of 14 residues. Germline values: CDR1 SGHTA, CDR2 FQGNSA. CDR3 sequence (DNA): TGTGCCAGCAGCTTAGTAGGCAGGGGCACTGAAGCTTTCTTT. Amino acid sequence: CASSLVGRGTEAFF.

The chain recombines TRBV4-1 with TRBJ1-2, with D tentatively TRBD1 (6 bases). The CDR3 sequence is 17 residues long. Germline V gene sequence: CDR1 MGHRA, CDR2 YSYEKL. V lost 0 bases and J lost 1, with 15 bases in between. The CDR3 reads CASSQEVTGGINYGYTF. The CDR3 coding sequence is TGCGCCAGCAGCCAAGAGGTGACAGGTGGGATTAACTATGGCTACACCTTC.

The chain recombines TRBV4-3 with TRBJ2-7, with 7 bases aligning to TRBD1. Unmatched junction bases numbered 3, after V lost 3 bases and J lost 4 bases. The V gene's germline CDR1 is LGHNA and CDR2 YSLEER. This CDR3 region has 13 residues. In DNA form, the CDR3 reads TGCGCCAGCAGCCAGCACAGGGGATACGAGCAGTACTTC. Amino acid sequence: CASSQHRGYEQYF.

This chain connects TRBV25-1 to TRBJ2-7; the match to TRBD2 covers 8 bases. V lost 2 bases to trimming and J lost 1 base; unmatched junction nucleotides: 4. From germline, CDR1 is MGHDK and CDR2 SYGVNS. The CDR3 is 15 residues long. CDR3: CASSELAGGSYEQYF. CDR3 sequence (DNA): TGTGCCAGCAGTGAACTCGCGGGGGGATCCTACGAGCAGTACTTC.

The gene calls are TRBV19 and TRBJ1-1, with D perhaps TRBD1 (6 bases). With 1 base removed from V and 6 bases from J, the gap between germline ends came to 9 bases. Germline CDR1 reads LNHDA; CDR2 reads SQIVND (reference sequence). There are 13 residues in the CDR3. CDR3 nucleotides: TGTGCCAGTAGTATAGCCGGGGGGCCTGAAGCTTTCTTT. This translates into CASSIAGGPEAFF.

This clone is a singleton in its sample. The chain carries TRBV7-9 and TRBJ1-2, with 7 bases aligning to TRBD1. Trimming cost V 5 bases and J 8 bases; bases outside gene matches: 14. CDR1 and CDR2 from the germline V gene are SEHNR and FQNEAQ (reference sequence). The CDR3 is 15 amino acids. Here the CDR3 DNA reads TGTGCCAGCAGCCGAGTTACAGGGGCCCAGGCGGGCTACACCTTC. Translating it yields CASSRVTGAQAGYTF.

The rearrangement links TRBV19 to TRBJ1-1; 7 bases line up with TRBD1. The CDR3 sequence is 14 residues long. Trimming at V came to 1 base and at J to 1 base, leaving 0 bases not matched to a gene. CDR1 is LNHDA, CDR2 SQIVND, per germline (reference sequence). The CDR3 is CASSIAGGNTEAFF. The CDR3 DNA sequence: TGTGCCAGTAGTATAGCAGGGGGGAACACTGAAGCTTTCTTT. The variable domain in full, completed from reference TRBV19 and TRBJ1-1, reads DGGITQSPKYLFRKEGQNVTLSCEQNLNHDAMYWYRQDPGQGLRLIYYSQIVNDFQKGDIAEGYSVSREKKESFPLTVTSAQKNPTAFYLCASSIAGGNTEAFFGQGTRLTVV.

The chain employs TRBV2 and TRBJ1-2, with TRBD1 matching 9 bases. V shed 5 bases, J shed 4 bases, and the junction held 8 bases outside the gene matches. The CDR3 totals 15 residues. Germline CDR1 and CDR2: SNHLY and FYNNEI. Written as DNA, the CDR3 is TGTGCCAGCAGTCCCGGGACAGGGCAAGCCTATGGCTACACCTTC. This translates into CASSPGTGQAYGYTF.

The chain has TRBV5-4 and TRBJ2-1, with 7 bases aligning to TRBD1. CDR3 length: 14 residues. The ends lost 4 bases at V and 2 bases at J; junction bases unmatched: 3. CDR1 and CDR2 (germline): SGHNT, YYREEE (reference sequence). The CDR3, as DNA: TGTGCCAGCAGCCCAGGGGGTACCTACAATGAGCAGTTCTTC. Its translation is CASSPGGTYNEQFF.

The chain employs TRBV27 and TRBJ2-3; 8 bases match TRBD2. Germline assignment: CDR1 MNHEY and CDR2 SMNVEV (reference sequence). CDR3 length: 16 amino acids. V was pared by 5 bases and J by 1 base, with 8 bases of the junction left unmatched. The CDR3 is CASSLMPGGGTDTQYF. DNA for the CDR3: TGTGCCAGCAGTCTTATGCCGGGGGGGGGCACAGATACGCAGTATTTT.